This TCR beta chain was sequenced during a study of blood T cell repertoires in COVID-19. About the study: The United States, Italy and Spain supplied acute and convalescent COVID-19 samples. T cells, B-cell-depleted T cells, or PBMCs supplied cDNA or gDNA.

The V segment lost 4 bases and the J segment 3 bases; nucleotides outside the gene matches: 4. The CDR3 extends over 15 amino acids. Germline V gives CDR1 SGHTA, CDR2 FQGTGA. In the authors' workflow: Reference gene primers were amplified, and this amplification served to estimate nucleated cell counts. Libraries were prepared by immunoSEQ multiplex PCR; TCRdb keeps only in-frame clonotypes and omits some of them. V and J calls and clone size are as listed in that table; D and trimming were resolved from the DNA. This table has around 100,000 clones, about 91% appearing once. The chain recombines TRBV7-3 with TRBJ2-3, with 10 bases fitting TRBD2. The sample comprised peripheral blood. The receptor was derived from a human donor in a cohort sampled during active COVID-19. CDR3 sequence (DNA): TGTGCCAGCAGCTCCGGGACTAGCGCGACAGATACGCAGTATTTT. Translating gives CASSSGTSATDTQYF. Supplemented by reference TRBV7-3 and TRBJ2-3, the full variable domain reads GAGVSQTPSNKVTEKGKYVELRCDPISGHTALYWYRQSLGQGPEFLIYFQGTGAADDSGLPNDRFFAVRPEGSVSTLKIQRTERGDSAVYLCASSSGTSATDTQYFGPGTRLTVL.